This TCR beta chain was recovered during a study of OX40 agonist ivuxolimab in advanced cancers. Study-wide results and caveats: The study observed clonal expansion of CD4+ and CD8+ blood T cells by week 6 at 0.1 to 3.0 mg/kg.

This table comes from immunoSEQ multiplex PCR, and its TCRdb copy is limited to in-frame clones, with some not included. The sample lists about 34,000 clones; around 90% were seen once. CDR1 is LNHDA, CDR2 SQIVND, per germline (reference sequence). Trimming shortened V by 5 bases and J by 6 bases, and 11 bases separated the two germline ends. The CDR3 is 13 amino acids. Worth noting for this clone: Its antigen is as yet unknown.

The chain recombines TRBV19 with TRBJ1-5; no reliable D call. The TCR was taken from an adult with an advanced solid tumor such as melanoma, head and neck, liver or kidney cancer. Sequenced material: CD4+ or CD8+ T cells sorted from blood, taken in a trial of the OX40 agonist ivuxolimab. The CDR3 loop reads CASSASTRQPQHF. CDR3 DNA: TGTGCCAGTAGTGCCTCGACACGTCAGCCCCAGCATTTT.